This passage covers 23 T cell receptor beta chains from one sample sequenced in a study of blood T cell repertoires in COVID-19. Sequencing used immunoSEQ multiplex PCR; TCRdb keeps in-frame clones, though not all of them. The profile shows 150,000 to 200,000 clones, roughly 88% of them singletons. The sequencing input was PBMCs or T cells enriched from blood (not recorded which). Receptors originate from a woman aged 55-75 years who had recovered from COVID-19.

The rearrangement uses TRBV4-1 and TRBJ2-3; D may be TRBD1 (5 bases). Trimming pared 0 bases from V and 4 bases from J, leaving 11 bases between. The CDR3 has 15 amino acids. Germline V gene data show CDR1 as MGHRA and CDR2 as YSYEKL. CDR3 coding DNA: TGCGCCAGCAGCCAAGATTGGACAAACTCAGATACGCAGTATTTT. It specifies CASSQDWTNSDTQYF.

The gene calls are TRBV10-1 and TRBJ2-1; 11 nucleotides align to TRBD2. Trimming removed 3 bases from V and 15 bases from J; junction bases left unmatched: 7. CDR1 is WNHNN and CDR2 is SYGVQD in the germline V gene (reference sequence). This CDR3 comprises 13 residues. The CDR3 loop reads CASSEGTSGSTFF. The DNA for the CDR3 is TGCGCCAGCAGTGAAGGAACTAGCGGGAGTACGTTCTTC.

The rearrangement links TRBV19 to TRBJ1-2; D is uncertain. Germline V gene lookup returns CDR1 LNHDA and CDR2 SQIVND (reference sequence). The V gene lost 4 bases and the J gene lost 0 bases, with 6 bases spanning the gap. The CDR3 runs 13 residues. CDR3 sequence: CASSKGANYGYTF. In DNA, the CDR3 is TGTGCCAGTAGTAAGGGAGCTAACTATGGCTACACCTTC.

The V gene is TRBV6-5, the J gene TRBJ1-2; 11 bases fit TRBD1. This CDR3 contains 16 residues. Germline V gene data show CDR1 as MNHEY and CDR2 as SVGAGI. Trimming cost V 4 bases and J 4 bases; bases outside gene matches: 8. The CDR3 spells CASSFSSGTGGYGYTF. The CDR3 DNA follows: TGTGCCAGCAGTTTCTCGTCCGGGACAGGGGGCTATGGCTACACCTTC.

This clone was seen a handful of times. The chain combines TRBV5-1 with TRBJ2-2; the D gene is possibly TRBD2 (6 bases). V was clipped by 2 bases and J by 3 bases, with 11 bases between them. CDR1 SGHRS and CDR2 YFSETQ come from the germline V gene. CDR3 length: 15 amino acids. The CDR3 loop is CASSFGGMDTGELFF. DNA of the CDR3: TGCGCCAGCAGCTTCGGGGGAATGGACACCGGGGAGCTGTTTTTT.

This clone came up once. CDR3 loop: CASSQRVEFSSPLHF. CDR3 DNA: TGTGCCAGCAGCCAACGGGTGGAATTTAGTTCACCCCTCCACTTT. The chain uses TRBV6-5 and TRBJ1-6; D gene uncertain. CDR1 MNHEY and CDR2 SVGAGI come from the germline V gene. The CDR3 consists of 15 residues. Trimming removed 6 bases at V and 9 bases at J, with 18 bases between.

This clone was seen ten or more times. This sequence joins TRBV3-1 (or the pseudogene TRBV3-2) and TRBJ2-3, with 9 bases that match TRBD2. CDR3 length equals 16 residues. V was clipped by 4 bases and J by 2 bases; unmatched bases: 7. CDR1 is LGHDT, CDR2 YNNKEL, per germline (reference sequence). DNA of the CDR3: TGTGCCAGCAGCCTTGCCGCGGGGGGGGTCACAGATACGCAGTATTTT. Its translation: CASSLAAGGVTDTQYF.

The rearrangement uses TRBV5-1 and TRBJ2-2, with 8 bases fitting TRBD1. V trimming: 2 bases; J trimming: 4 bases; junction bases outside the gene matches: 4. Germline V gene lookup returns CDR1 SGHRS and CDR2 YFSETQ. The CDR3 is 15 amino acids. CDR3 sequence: CASSFRTGPTGELFF. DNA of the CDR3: TGCGCCAGCAGCTTTCGGACAGGGCCCACCGGGGAGCTGTTTTTT.

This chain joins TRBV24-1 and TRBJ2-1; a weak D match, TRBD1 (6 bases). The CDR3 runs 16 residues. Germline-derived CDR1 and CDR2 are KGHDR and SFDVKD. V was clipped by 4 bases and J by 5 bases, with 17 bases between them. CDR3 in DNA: TGTGCCACCAGTGACCCACGGTCAGGGGACAACAATGAGCAGTTCTTC. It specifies CATSDPRSGDNNEQFF.

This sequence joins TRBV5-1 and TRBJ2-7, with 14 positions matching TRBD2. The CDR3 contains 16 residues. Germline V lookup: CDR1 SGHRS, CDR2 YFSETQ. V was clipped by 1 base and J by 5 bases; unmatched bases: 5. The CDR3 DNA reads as TGCGCCAGCAGCTTGATCCGACTAGCGGGGGGGGACGAGCAGTACTTC. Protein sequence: CASSLIRLAGGDEQYF.

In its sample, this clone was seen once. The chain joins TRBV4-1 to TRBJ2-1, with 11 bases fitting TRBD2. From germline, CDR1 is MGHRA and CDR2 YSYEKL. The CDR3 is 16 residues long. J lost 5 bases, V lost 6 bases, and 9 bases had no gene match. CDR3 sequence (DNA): TGCGCCAGCAGTGGGCGTGCGGGACTAGCGGACAATGAGCAGTTCTTC. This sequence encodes CASSGRAGLADNEQFF.

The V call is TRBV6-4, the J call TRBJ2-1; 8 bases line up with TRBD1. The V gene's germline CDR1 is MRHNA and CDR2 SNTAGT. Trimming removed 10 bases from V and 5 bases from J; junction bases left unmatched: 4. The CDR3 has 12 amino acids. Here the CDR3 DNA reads TGTGCCATTGGACAGGGCCACAATGAGCAGTTCTTC. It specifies CAIGQGHNEQFF.

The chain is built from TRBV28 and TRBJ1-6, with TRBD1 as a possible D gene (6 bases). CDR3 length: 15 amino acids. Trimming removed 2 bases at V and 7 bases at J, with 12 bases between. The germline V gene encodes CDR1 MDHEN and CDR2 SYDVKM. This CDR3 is CASSLRDTGNSPLHF. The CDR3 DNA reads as TGTGCCAGCAGTTTACGGGACACGGGAAATTCACCCCTCCACTTT.

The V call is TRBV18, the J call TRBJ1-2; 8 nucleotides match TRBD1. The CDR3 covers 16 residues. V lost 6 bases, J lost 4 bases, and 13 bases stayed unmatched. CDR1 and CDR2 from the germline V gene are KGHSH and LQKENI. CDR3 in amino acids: CASSPGGTGALYGYTF. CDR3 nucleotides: TGTGCCAGCTCCCCAGGGGGCACAGGAGCCCTCTATGGCTACACCTTC.

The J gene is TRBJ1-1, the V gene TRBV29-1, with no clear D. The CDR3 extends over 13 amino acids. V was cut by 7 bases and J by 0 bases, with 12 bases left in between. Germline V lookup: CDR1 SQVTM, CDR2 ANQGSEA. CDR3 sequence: CSGAGFMNTEAFF. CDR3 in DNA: TGCAGCGGGGCGGGGTTTATGAACACTGAAGCTTTCTTT.

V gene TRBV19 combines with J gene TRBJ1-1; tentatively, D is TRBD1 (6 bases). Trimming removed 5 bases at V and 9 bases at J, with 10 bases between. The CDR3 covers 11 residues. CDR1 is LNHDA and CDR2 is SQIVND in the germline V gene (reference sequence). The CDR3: CASSYREKAFF. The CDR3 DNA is TGTGCCAGTAGTTACAGGGAGAAAGCTTTCTTT.

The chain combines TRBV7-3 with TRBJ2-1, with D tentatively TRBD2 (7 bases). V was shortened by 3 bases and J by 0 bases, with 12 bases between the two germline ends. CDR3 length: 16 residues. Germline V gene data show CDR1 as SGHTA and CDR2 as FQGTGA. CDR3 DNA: TGTGCCAGCAGCTTTGAGGGGGGGAGCTCCTACAATGAGCAGTTCTTC. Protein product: CASSFEGGSSYNEQFF.

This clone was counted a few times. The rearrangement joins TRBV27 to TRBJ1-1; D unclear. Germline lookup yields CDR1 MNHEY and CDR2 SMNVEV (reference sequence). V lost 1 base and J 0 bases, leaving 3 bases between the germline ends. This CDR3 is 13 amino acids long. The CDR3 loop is CASSLFMNTEAFF. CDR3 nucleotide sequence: TGTGCCAGCAGTTTATTCATGAACACTGAAGCTTTCTTT.

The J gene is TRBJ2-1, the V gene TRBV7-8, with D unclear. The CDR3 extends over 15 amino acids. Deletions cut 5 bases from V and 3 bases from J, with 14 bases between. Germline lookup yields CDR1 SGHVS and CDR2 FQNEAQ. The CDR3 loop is CASSPGRVGYNEQFF. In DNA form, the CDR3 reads TGTGCCAGCAGCCCCGGCCGGGTGGGCTACAATGAGCAGTTCTTC.

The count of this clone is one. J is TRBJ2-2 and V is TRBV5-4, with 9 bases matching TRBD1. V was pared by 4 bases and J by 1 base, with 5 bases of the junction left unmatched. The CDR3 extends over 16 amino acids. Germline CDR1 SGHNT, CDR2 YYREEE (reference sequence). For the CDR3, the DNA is TGTGCCAGCAGCGCTTGGACAGGGGTGAACACCGGGGAGCTGTTTTTT. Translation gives CASSAWTGVNTGELFF.

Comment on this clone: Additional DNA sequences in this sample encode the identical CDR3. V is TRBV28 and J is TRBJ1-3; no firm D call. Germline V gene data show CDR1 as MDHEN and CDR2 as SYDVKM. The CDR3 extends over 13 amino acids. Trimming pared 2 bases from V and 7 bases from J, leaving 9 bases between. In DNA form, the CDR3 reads TGTGCCAGCAGTTTAGCCGCGGGGAACACCATATATTTT. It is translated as CASSLAAGNTIYF.

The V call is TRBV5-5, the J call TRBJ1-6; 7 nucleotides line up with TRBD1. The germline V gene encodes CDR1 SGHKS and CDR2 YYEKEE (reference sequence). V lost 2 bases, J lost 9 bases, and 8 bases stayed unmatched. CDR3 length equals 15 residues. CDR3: CASSFGGAGGSPLHF. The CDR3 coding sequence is TGTGCCAGCAGCTTCGGGGGCGCAGGGGGTTCACCCCTCCACTTT.

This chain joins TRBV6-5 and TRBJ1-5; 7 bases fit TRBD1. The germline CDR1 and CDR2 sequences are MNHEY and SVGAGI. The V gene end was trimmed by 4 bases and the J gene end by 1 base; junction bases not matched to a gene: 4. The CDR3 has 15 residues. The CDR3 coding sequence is TGTGCCAGCAGTTCGACAGGGTTGAGCAATCAGCCCCAGCATTTT. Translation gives CASSSTGLSNQPQHF.